This paragraph covers one T cell receptor (beta chain) sequence. This record belongs to a study of blood T cell repertoires in COVID-19. For the study at large: The United States, Italy and Spain provided the acute and convalescent COVID-19 samples.

In the source study's methods: Amplification with reference gene primers provided the estimates of nucleated cell counts. Sequencing used immunoSEQ multiplex PCR; TCRdb keeps in-frame clones, though not all of them. D and trimming were read from the DNA, whereas the V and J calls and clone size are those reported in that table. This table holds roughly 250,000 clones, roughly 84% found once. The CDR3 runs to 14 residues. Trimming shortened V by 5 bases and J by 1 base, and 11 bases separated the two germline ends. Germline V lookup: CDR1 LNHDA, CDR2 SQIVND (reference sequence). This rearrangement joins TRBV19 to TRBJ1-2; no reliable D call. The receptor was isolated from a woman aged 40 to 50 with active or convalescent COVID-19. Sequenced input: peripheral blood. CDR3 residues: CASSQAGINYGYTF. CDR3 DNA: TGTGCCAGTAGTCAGGCGGGAATTAACTATGGCTACACCTTC. Full variable domain (remainder filled in from reference TRBV19 and TRBJ1-2): DGGITQSPKYLFRKEGQNVTLSCEQNLNHDAMYWYRQDPGQGLRLIYYSQIVNDFQKGDIAEGYSVSREKKESFPLTVTSAQKNPTAFYLCASSQAGINYGYTFGSGTRLTVV.